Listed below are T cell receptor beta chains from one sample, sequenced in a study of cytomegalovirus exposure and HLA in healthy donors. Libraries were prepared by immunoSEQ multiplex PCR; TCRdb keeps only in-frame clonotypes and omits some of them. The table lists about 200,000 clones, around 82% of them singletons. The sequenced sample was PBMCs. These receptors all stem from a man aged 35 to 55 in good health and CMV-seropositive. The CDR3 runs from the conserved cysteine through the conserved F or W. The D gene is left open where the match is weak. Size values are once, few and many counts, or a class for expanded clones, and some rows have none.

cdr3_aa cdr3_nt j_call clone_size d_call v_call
CASSLGAREANYGYTF TGCGCCAGCAGCTTGGGGGCCAGGGAGGCTAACTATGGCTACACCTTC TRBJ1-2 NA NA TRBV5-1
CASSLEGRQGVEEKLFF TGTGCCAGCAGCTTAGAAGGTCGGCAGGGGGTTGAGGAAAAACTGTTTTTT TRBJ1-4 few TRBD1 TRBV7-2
CAWTKQGALYEQYF TGTGCCTGGACTAAACAGGGGGCCCTCTACGAGCAGTACTTC TRBJ2-7 few TRBD1 TRBV30
CASSPGGTGMNTEAFF TGCGCCAGCAGCCCGGGGGGGACAGGGATGAACACTGAAGCTTTCTTT TRBJ1-1 NA TRBD1 TRBV5-1
CASSGDRVYEQYF TGTGCCAGCAGTGGGGACAGGGTCTACGAGCAGTACTTC TRBJ2-7 NA TRBD1 TRBV25-1
CASSLGANTEASF TGTGCCAGCAGCCTCGGAGCGAACACTGAAGCTTCCTTT TRBJ1-1 NA NA TRBV27
CASSLARGASGDQYF TGTGCCAGCAGCTTAGCGAGAGGAGCTAGCGGGGATCAGTACTTC TRBJ2-7 NA TRBD2 TRBV7-2
CASTALANYNEQFF TGTGCCAGCACGGCACTAGCGAACTACAATGAGCAGTTCTTC TRBJ2-1 once TRBD2 TRBV6-1
CASSQGNADTQYF TGTGCCAGCAGCCAGGGGAACGCAGATACGCAGTATTTT TRBJ2-3 NA NA TRBV6-6
CASSSGPNYEQYF TGTGCCAGCAGCTCTGGGCCAAACTACGAGCAGTACTTC TRBJ2-7 once NA TRBV7-6
CASSLGLAGNYEQYF TGTGCCAGCAGCTTAGGACTAGCGGGGAACTACGAGCAGTACTTC TRBJ2-7 NA TRBD2 TRBV7-8
CASSVSTGELFF TGCGCCAGCAGTGTGAGCACCGGGGAGCTGTTTTTT TRBJ2-2 NA NA TRBV10-1
CASSLGNTNTDTQYF TGCGCCAGCAGCTTGGGGAACACTAACACAGATACGCAGTATTTT TRBJ2-3 NA NA TRBV5-1
CASSWGTGDGYTF TGTGCCAGCAGTTGGGGGACAGGGGATGGCTACACCTTC TRBJ1-2 NA TRBD1 TRBV6-5
CASTALGPRGNTEAFF TGTGCCAGTACCGCCCTCGGCCCGCGGGGAAACACTGAAGCTTTCTTT TRBJ1-1 NA NA TRBV19
CASSVARSNEQFF TGTGCCAGCAGCGTAGCTAGGAGTAATGAGCAGTTCTTC TRBJ2-1 NA NA TRBV9
CASSQPGLAALDEQYF TGTGCCAGCAGCCAGCCGGGACTAGCGGCCCTGGACGAGCAGTACTTC TRBJ2-7 NA TRBD2 TRBV14
CASSLRGNEQFF TGTGCCAGCAGTTTAAGAGGCAATGAGCAGTTCTTC TRBJ2-1 few NA TRBV27
CASTADQGLAYEQYF TGTGCCAGCACCGCTGACCAGGGACTAGCCTACGAGCAGTACTTC TRBJ2-7 NA TRBD2 TRBV11-2
CASKREPTWRTYEQYF TGTGCCAGCAAGAGGGAGCCTACATGGCGGACCTACGAGCAGTACTTC TRBJ2-7 NA NA TRBV2
CASSPAGRGGYEQYF TGTGCCAGCAGCCCCGCTGGGCGGGGTGGCTACGAGCAGTACTTC TRBJ2-7 NA NA TRBV7-8
CASSSPGTTNYGYTF TGTGCCAGCAGTTCCCCCGGGACAACCAACTATGGCTACACCTTC TRBJ1-2 few NA TRBV27
CASSHDRSYEQYF TGTGCCAGCAGCCATGACAGATCATACGAGCAGTACTTC TRBJ2-7 NA NA TRBV6-1
CAWSGGTSGNTIYF TGTGCCTGGAGCGGAGGGACTTCTGGAAACACCATATATTTT TRBJ1-3 NA NA TRBV30
CASSQVGTSDEQYF TGTGCCAGCAGCCAAGTGGGGACTAGCGACGAGCAGTACTTC TRBJ2-7 NA TRBD2 TRBV14
CASSGNRNTEAFF TGTGCCAGCAGCGGAAACAGGAACACTGAAGCTTTCTTT TRBJ1-1 NA NA TRBV7-8
CAWRLSGRSEQFF TGTGCCTGGAGACTTAGCGGGAGGAGTGAGCAGTTCTTC TRBJ2-1 NA TRBD2 TRBV30
CASSSPLGQGNYGYTF TGTGCCAGCAGTTCTCCCCTGGGACAGGGAAACTATGGCTACACCTTC TRBJ1-2 few TRBD1 TRBV28
CASSARDGIIRVEQYF TGTGCCAGCAGCGCTAGAGATGGGATTATCAGGGTAGAGCAGTACTTC TRBJ2-7 NA NA TRBV9
CASSPPGSNYGYTF TGTGCCAGCAGTCCCCCCGGGTCAAACTATGGCTACACCTTC TRBJ1-2 once NA TRBV28
CASSNERGWSTDTQYF TGTGCCAGCAGTAACGAGCGGGGATGGAGCACAGATACGCAGTATTTT TRBJ2-3 NA TRBD2 TRBV25-1
CASSRTGATGELFF TGTGCCAGCAGCCGGACAGGGGCCACCGGGGAGCTGTTTTTT TRBJ2-2 NA TRBD1 TRBV9
CASSPTGLAFRNEQFF TGTGCCAGCAGCCCGACGGGACTAGCTTTCCGCAATGAGCAGTTCTTC TRBJ2-1 once TRBD2 TRBV14
CASSLGTSGEQYF TGCGCCAGCAGCTTGGGAACATCGGGAGAGCAGTACTTC TRBJ2-7 once NA TRBV5-1
CASSLRAPGELFF TGTGCCAGCAGCCTCAGGGCCCCCGGGGAGCTGTTTTTT TRBJ2-2 NA NA TRBV14
CASTGTSGSPYEQYF TGTGCCAGCACAGGAACTAGCGGGAGTCCATACGAGCAGTACTTC TRBJ2-7 NA TRBD2 TRBV6-1
CASSYSKQGVAEAFF TGTGCCAGCAGTTACTCGAAACAGGGTGTGGCTGAAGCTTTCTTT TRBJ1-1 NA NA TRBV6-5
CASSLRANYGYTF TGTGCCAGCAGTCTTAGAGCTAACTATGGCTACACCTTC TRBJ1-2 NA NA TRBV27
CASSFLGTLNLNTEAFF TGTGCCAGCAGTTTTTTGGGCACCCTCAACCTGAACACTGAAGCTTTCTTT TRBJ1-1 NA NA TRBV27
CASSAGIGYGYTF TGCGCCAGCAGTGCCGGGATCGGCTATGGCTACACCTTC TRBJ1-2 NA NA TRBV10-1
CASSGTNSNQPQHF TGTGCCAGTTCCGGGACAAATAGCAATCAGCCCCAGCATTTT TRBJ1-5 NA NA TRBV27
CASSLVLASPNYEQYF TGTGCCAGCAGCTTAGTCTTAGCTAGCCCAAACTACGAGCAGTACTTC TRBJ2-7 NA NA TRBV7-2
CASPLASPTYEQYF TGTGCCAGTCCTCTCGCGTCGCCTACCTACGAGCAGTACTTC TRBJ2-7 NA NA TRBV2
CASSPGLRPNTGELFF TGCGCCAGCAGCCCGGGTTTGCGGCCGAACACCGGGGAGCTGTTTTTT TRBJ2-2 NA NA TRBV5-1
CASSGDRVGPYEQYF TGTGCCAGCAGCGGGGACAGGGTCGGCCCCTACGAGCAGTACTTC TRBJ2-7 NA TRBD1 TRBV2
CASSPRTGNTEAFF TGCGCCAGCAGCCCTAGGACAGGGAACACTGAAGCTTTCTTT TRBJ1-1 once TRBD1 TRBV5-1
CASSIARGSTGELFF TGTGCCAGTAGTATTGCCAGGGGAAGCACCGGGGAGCTGTTTTTT TRBJ2-2 few NA TRBV19
CSVEGRTGDEAFF TGCAGCGTTGAAGGTAGGACAGGGGATGAAGCTTTCTTT TRBJ1-1 NA TRBD1 TRBV29-1
CASSKHTRTGRYEQYF TGTGCCAGCAGCAAGCATACACGGACAGGGAGGTACGAGCAGTACTTC TRBJ2-7 NA TRBD1 TRBV2
CATRAGVNYGYTF TGTGCCACCCGGGCCGGGGTAAACTATGGCTACACCTTC TRBJ1-2 NA NA TRBV6-5
CASSSPTRSLTGELFF TGTGCCAGCAGCTCTCCAACTCGCTCCTTAACCGGGGAGCTGTTTTTT TRBJ2-2 NA NA TRBV28
CASSSRGGYEQYF TGTGCCAGCAGCTCCCGCGGGGGCTACGAGCAGTACTTC TRBJ2-7 NA TRBD2 TRBV7-2
CASSFKTGQTNEQFF TGCGCCAGCAGCTTCAAGACCGGACAGACTAATGAGCAGTTCTTC TRBJ2-1 NA NA TRBV5-1